This T cell receptor (beta chain) was documented in a study of blood T cell repertoires in COVID-19. Background on the study: The United States, Italy and Spain provided the acute and convalescent COVID-19 samples.

This table comes from immunoSEQ multiplex PCR, and its TCRdb copy is limited to in-frame clones, with some not included. The data show 400,000 to 500,000 clones, with over 75% seen just once and approximately 1.5% held by the top ten. The V and J ends lost 6 bases and 5 bases respectively, with 14 bases between them. Looked up from germline, CDR1 is KGHSH and CDR2 is LQKENI. This CDR3 has 14 amino acids. This sequence was found in a woman in her late teens or twenties who had been exposed to COVID-19. This chain connects TRBV18 to TRBJ2-1; D remains unclear. Material: PBMCs or T cells enriched from blood (not recorded which). Written as DNA, the CDR3 is TGTGCCAGCTCTTTGTCTTTTCAGGACAATGAGCAGTTCTTC. It encodes CASSLSFQDNEQFF.